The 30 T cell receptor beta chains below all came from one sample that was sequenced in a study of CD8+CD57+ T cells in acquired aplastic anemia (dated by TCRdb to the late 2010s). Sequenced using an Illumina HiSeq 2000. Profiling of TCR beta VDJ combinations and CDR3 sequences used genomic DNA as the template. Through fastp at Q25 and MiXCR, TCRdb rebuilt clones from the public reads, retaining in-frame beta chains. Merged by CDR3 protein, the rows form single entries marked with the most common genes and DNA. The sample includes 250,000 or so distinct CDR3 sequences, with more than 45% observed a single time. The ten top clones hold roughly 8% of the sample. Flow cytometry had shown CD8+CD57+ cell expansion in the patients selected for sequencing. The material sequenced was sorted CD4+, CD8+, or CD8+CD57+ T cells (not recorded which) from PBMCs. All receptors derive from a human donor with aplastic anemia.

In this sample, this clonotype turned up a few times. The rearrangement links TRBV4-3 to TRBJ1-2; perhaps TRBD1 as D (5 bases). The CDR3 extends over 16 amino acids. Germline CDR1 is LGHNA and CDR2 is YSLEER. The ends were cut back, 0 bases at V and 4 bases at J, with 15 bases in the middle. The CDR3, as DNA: TGCGCCAGCAGCCAAGATCTGCAGGGCGAGGCCTATGGCTACACCTTC. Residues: CASSQDLQGEAYGYTF.

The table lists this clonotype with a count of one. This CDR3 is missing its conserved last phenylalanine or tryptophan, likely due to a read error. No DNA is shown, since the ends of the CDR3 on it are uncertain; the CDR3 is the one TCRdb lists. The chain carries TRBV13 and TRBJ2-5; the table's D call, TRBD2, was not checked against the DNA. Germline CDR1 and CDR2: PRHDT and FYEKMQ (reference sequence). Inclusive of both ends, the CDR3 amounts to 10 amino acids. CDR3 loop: CASSLTAGTS.

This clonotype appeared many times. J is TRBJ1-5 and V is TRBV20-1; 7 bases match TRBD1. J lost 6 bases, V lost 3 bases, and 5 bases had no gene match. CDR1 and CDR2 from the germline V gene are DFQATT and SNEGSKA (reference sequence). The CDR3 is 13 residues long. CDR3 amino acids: CSASARGVQPQHF. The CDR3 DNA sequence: TGCAGTGCTAGCGCCAGGGGGGTTCAGCCCCAGCATTTT.

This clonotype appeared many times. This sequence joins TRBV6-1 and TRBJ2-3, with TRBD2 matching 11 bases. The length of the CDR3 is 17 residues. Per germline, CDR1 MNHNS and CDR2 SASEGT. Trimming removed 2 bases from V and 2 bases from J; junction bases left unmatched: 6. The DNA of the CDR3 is TGTGCCAGCAGTGAAACGCTAGCGGGGGGCGCCACAGATACGCAGTATTTT. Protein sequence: CASSETLAGGATDTQYF.

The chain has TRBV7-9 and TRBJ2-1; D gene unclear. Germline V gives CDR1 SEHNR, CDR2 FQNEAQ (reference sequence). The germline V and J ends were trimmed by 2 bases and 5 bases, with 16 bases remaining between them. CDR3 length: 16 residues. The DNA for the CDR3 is TGTGCCAGCAGCTTACGGTTCCCAGGACGAAACAATGAGCAGTTCTTC. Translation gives CASSLRFPGRNNEQFF.

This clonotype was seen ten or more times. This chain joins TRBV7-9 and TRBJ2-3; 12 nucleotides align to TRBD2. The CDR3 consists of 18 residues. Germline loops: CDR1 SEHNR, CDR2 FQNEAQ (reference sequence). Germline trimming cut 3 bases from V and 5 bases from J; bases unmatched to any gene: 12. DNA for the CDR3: TGTGCCAGCAGCTTCGGCCAGACTAGCGGGGGCCGGGGAGATACGCAGTATTTT. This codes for CASSFGQTSGGRGDTQYF.

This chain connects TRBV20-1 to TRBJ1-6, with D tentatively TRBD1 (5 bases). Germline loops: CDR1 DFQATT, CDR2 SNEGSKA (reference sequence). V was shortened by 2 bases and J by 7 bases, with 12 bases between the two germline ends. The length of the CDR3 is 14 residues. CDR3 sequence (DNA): TGCAGTGCTAGATTGGGGACGGTCAATTCACCCCTCCACTTT. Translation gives CSARLGTVNSPLHF.

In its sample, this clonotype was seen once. The CDR3 DNA reads TGTGCCAGCAGGGCTCAGGGGGCAACTAATGAAAAACTGTTTTTT. As protein: CASRAQGATNEKLFF. This sequence joins TRBV2 and TRBJ1-4; 7 nucleotides agree with TRBD1. Germline trimming cut 6 bases from V and 0 bases from J; bases unmatched to any gene: 4. CDR3 length: 15 residues. The germline V gene encodes CDR1 SNHLY and CDR2 FYNNEI. The full variable domain, completed using reference TRBV2 and TRBJ1-4, is EPEVTQTPSHQVTQMGQEVILRCVPISNHLYFYWYRQILGQKVEFLVSFYNNEISEKSEIFDDQFSVERPDGSNFTLKIRSTKLEDSAMYFCASRAQGATNEKLFFGSGTQLSVL.

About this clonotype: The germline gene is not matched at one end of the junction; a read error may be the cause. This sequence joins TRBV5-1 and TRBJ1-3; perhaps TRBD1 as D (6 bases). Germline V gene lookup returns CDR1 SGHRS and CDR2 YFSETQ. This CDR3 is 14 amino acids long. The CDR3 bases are TGCGCCAGCAGCCAGGGGCACTCTGAAAACGCCATATATTTT. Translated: CASSQGHSENAIYF.

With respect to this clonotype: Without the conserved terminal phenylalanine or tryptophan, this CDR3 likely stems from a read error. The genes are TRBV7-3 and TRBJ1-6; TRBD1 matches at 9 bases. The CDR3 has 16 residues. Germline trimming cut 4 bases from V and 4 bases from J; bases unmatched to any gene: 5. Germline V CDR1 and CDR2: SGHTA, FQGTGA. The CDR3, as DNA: TGTGCCAGCAGCTCCTCCGGGACAGGGTATAATTCACCCCTCCACCTT. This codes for CASSSSGTGYNSPLHL.

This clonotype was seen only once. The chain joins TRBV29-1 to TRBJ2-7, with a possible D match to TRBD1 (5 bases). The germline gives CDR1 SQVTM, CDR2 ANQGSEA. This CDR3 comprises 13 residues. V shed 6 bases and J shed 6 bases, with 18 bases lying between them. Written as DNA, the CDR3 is TGCAGCGTCGGAGAAGGGGAACTTGGCGAGCAGTACTTC. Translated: CSVGEGELGEQYF.

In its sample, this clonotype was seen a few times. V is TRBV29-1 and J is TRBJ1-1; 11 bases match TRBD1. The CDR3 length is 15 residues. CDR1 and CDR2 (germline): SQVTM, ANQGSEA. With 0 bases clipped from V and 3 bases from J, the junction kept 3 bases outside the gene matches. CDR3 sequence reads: CSVEDRGQGDTEAFF. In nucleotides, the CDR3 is TGCAGCGTTGAAGATCGGGGACAGGGGGACACTGAAGCTTTCTTT.

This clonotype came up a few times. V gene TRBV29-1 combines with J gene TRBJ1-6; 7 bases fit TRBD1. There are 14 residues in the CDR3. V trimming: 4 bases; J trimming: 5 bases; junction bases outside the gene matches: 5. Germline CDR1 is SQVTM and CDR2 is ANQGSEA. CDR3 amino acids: CSVAMGQNNSPLHF. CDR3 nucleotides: TGCAGCGTTGCAATGGGACAGAATAATTCACCCCTCCACTTT.

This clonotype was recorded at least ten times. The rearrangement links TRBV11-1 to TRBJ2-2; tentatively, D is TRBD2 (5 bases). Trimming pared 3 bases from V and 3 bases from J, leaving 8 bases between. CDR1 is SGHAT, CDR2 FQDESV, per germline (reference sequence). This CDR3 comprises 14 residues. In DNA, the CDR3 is TGTGCCAGCAGCTTCAGGACTTACACCGGGGAGCTGTTTTTT. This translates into CASSFRTYTGELFF.

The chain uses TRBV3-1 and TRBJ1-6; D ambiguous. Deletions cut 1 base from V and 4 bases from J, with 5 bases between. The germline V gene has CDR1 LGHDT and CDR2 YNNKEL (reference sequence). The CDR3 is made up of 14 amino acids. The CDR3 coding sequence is TGTGCCAGCAGCCAAGTGAGATATAATTCACCCCTCCACTTT. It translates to CASSQVRYNSPLHF.

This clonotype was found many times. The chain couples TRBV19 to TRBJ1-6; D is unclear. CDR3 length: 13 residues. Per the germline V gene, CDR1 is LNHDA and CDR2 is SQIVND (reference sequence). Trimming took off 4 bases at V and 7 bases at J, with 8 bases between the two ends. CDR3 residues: CASSNPGNSPLHF. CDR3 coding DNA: TGTGCCAGTAGTAATCCCGGGAATTCACCCCTCCACTTT.

This chain's CDR3 is CAIKTDIPSPLHF. CDR3 in DNA: TGTGCCATCAAGACTGACATCCCCTCACCCCTCCACTTT. The rearrangement uses TRBV10-3 and TRBJ1-6, with D unresolved. V gave up 7 bases and J gave up 10 bases, with 14 bases separating them. Germline V gene lookup returns CDR1 ENHRY and CDR2 SYGVKD. The CDR3 is made up of 13 amino acids.

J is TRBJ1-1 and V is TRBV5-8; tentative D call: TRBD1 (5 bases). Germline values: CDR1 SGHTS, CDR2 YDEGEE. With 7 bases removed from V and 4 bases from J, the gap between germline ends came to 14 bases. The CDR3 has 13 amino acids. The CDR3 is CASRDSEGTEAFF. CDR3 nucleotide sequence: TGTGCCAGCCGGGACTCAGAAGGCACTGAAGCTTTCTTT.

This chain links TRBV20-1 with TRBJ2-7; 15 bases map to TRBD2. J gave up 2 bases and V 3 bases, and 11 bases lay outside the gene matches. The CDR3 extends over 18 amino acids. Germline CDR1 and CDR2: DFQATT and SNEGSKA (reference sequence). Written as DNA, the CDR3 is TGCAGTGCTAGGCCACCGGGACTAGCGGGGGGACAGCCCTACGAGCAGTACTTC. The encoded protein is CSARPPGLAGGQPYEQYF.

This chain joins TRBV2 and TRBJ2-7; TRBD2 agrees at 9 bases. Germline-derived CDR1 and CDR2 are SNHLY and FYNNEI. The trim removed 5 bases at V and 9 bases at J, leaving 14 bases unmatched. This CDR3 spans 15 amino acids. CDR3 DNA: TGTGCCAGCAGTCCGATGACTAGCGGCACAGATACGCAGTACGTC. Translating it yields CASSPMTSGTDTQYV.

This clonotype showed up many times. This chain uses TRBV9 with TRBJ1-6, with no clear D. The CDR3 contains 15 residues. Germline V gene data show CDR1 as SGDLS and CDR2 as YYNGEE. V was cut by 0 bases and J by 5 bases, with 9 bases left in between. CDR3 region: CASSVESDHNSPLHF. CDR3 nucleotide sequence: TGTGCCAGCAGCGTAGAATCTGACCATAATTCACCCCTCCACTTT.

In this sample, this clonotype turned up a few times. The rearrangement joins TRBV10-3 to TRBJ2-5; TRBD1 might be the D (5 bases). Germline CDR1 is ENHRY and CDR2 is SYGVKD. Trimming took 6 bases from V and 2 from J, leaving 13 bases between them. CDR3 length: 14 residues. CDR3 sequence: CAIRQGSGQETQYF. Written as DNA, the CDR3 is TGTGCCATCAGGCAGGGTTCAGGGCAAGAGACCCAGTACTTC.

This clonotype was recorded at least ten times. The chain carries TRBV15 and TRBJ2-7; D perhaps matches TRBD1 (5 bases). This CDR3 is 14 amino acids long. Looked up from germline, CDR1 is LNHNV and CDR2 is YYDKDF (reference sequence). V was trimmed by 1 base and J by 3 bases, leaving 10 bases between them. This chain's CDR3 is CATSRAAGNYEQYF. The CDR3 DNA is TGTGCCACCAGCAGAGCGGCAGGGAACTACGAGCAGTACTTC.

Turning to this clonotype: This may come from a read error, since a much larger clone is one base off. Here the CDR3 reads CVSSLKDRAFYEQFF. CDR3 bases: TGCGTCAGCAGCTTGAAGGACAGGGCATTCTATGAGCAGTTCTTC. V is TRBV5-1 and J is TRBJ2-1, with 8 nucleotides matching TRBD1. This CDR3 spans 15 amino acids. Germline values: CDR1 SGHRS, CDR2 YFSETQ.

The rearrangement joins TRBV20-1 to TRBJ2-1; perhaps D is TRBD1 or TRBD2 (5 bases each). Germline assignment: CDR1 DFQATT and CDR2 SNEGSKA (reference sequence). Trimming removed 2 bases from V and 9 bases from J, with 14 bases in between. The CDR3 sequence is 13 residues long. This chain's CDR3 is CSARMVARGEQFF. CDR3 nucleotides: TGCAGTGCTAGAATGGTAGCGAGGGGTGAGCAGTTCTTC.

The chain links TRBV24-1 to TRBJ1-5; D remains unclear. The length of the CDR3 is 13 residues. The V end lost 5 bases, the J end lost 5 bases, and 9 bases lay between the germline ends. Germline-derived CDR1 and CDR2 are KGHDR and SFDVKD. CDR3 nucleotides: TGTGCCACCAGTGGAGGGTCCCATCAGCCCCAGCATTTT. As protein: CATSGGSHQPQHF.

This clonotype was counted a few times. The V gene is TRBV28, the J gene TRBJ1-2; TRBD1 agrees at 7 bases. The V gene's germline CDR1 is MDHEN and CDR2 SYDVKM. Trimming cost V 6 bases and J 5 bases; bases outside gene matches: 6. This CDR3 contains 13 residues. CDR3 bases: TGTGCCAGCAGAGGGGACAGCGGATATGGCTACACCTTC. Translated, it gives CASRGDSGYGYTF.

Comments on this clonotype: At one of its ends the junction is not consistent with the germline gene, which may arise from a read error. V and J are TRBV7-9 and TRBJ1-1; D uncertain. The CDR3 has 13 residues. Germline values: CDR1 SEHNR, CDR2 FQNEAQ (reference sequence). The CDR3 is CASGLGANSEAFF. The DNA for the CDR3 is TGTGCCAGCGGCTTGGGAGCGAACTCTGAAGCTTTCTTT.

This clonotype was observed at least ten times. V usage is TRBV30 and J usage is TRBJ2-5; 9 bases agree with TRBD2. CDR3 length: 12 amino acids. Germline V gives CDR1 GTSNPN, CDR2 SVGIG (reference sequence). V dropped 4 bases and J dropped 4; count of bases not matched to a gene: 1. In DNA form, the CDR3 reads TGTGCCTGGATAGCGGGGGCAGAGACCCAGTACTTC. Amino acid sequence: CAWIAGAETQYF.

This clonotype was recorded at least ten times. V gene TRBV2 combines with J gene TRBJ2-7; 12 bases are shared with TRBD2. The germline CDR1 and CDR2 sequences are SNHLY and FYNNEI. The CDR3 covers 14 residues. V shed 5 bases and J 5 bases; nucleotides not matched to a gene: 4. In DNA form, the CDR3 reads TGTGCCAGCAGTTGGACTAGCGGGAAGGACGAGCAGTACTTC. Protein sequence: CASSWTSGKDEQYF. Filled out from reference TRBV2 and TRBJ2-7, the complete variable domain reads EPEVTQTPSHQVTQMGQEVILRCVPISNHLYFYWYRQILGQKVEFLVSFYNNEISEKSEIFDDQFSVERPDGSNFTLKIRSTKLEDSAMYFCASSWTSGKDEQYFGPGTRLTVT.